This is a list of T cell receptor beta chains from one sample in a study of CD8 T cells in ankylosing spondylitis. TCRdb reanalysed the 5' RACE reads using MiXCR and keeps one entry per CDR3 protein. The sample holds around 140,000 distinct CDR3 sequences, approximately 17% seen once. Sequences were obtained from blood, either unsorted or a sorted T cell fraction (not recorded which). These receptors were collected from a male donor with ankylosing spondylitis. Both conserved end residues are part of each CDR3. The order of the fields is V gene, clone size, CDR3 length, D gene, J gene, CDR3 protein, CDR3 DNA. D genes are given only for firm matches. A clone size is listed for some rows: how often the clone was seen (once, few, many), or a class if it is expanded.

TRBV29-1	few	16	-	TRBJ2-5	CSVELPAYRIRETQYF	TGCAGCGTTGAACTCCCGGCTTATCGGATCCGGGAGACCCAGTACTTC
TRBV28	few	14	-	TRBJ1-5	CASRHGYSNQPQHF	TGTGCCAGCCGGCACGGTTATAGCAATCAGCCCCAGCATTTT
TRBV5-1	once	11	-	TRBJ2-7	CASSEGIEQYF	TGCGCCAGCTCCGAAGGGATCGAGCAGTACTTC
TRBV3-1	-	15	-	TRBJ2-2	CASSQGNGLTGELFF	TGTGCCAGCAGCCAAGGAAATGGACTCACCGGGGAGCTGTTTTTT
TRBV2	-	15	TRBD1	TRBJ1-6	CASRPGTGTNSPLHF	TGTGCCAGCAGACCCGGGACAGGGACCAATTCACCCCTCCACTTT
TRBV27	-	15	TRBD1	TRBJ2-3	CASSSGTGNTDTQYF	TGTGCCAGCAGTTCGGGGACAGGAAACACAGATACGCAGTATTTT
TRBV4-1	few	15	TRBD1	TRBJ2-6	CASSQTGAGANVLTF	TGCGCCAGCAGCCAAACAGGGGCTGGGGCCAACGTCCTGACTTTC
TRBV9	-	16	TRBD1	TRBJ2-1	CASSAFDRGTYNEQFF	TGTGCCAGCAGCGCTTTCGACAGGGGAACCTACAATGAGCAGTTCTTC
TRBV28	-	14	-	TRBJ2-2	CASRVRLNTGELFF	TGTGCCAGCAGGGTCCGCCTGAACACCGGGGAGCTGTTTTTT
TRBV7-8	many	14	-	TRBJ1-5	CASSGQNSNQPQHF	TGTGCCAGCAGCGGACAGAATAGCAATCAGCCCCAGCATTTT
TRBV13	-	13	-	TRBJ1-2	CASSLLGDYGYTF	TGTGCCAGCAGCTTATTGGGGGACTATGGCTACACCTTC
TRBV2	few	13	TRBD1	TRBJ2-7	CANQGQSSYEQYF	TGTGCCAACCAGGGACAGAGCTCCTACGAGCAGTACTTC
TRBV7-9	-	14	TRBD1	TRBJ2-4	CASSWWTGENIQYF	TGTGCCAGCAGCTGGTGGACAGGGGAAAACATTCAGTACTTC
TRBV27	few	11	-	TRBJ1-2	CASRTGDGYTF	TGTGCCAGCAGGACGGGCGATGGCTACACCTTC
TRBV28	-	17	TRBD1	TRBJ1-5	CASSSRDRSEGNQPQHF	TGTGCCAGCAGTTCTAGGGACAGGTCGGAGGGCAATCAGCCCCAGCATTTT
TRBV20-1	-	13	TRBD2	TRBJ2-7	CSARSPRGDEQYF	TGCAGTGCTAGATCGCCACGGGGGGACGAGCAGTACTTC
TRBV5-1	few	14	TRBD1	TRBJ2-7	CASSETGSSYEQYF	TGCGCCAGCAGCGAGACAGGGAGCTCCTACGAGCAGTACTTC
TRBV30	-	15	-	TRBJ2-2	CAWSVSGRAPGELFF	TGTGCCTGGAGTGTTAGCGGCAGGGCGCCCGGGGAGCTGTTTTTT
TRBV29-1	many	15	-	TRBJ2-2	CSVDPSRQGTGELFF	TGCAGCGTTGATCCGTCGCGCCAGGGTACCGGGGAGCTGTTTTTT
TRBV5-1	few	15	-	TRBJ1-1	CASSLIGGLDTEAFF	TGCGCCAGCAGCTTGATTGGGGGTTTGGACACTGAAGCTTTCTTT
TRBV7-2	few	15	TRBD2	TRBJ2-1	CASRGGLAVYNEQFF	TGTGCCAGCAGGGGGGGACTAGCGGTTTACAATGAGCAGTTCTTC
TRBV4-1	few	17	TRBD2	TRBJ2-2	CASSQLGLAGVTGELFF	TGCGCCAGCAGCCAACTCGGACTAGCGGGAGTCACCGGGGAGCTGTTTTTT
TRBV9	few	12	-	TRBJ1-2	CASSVEGSGYTF	TGTGCCAGCAGCGTAGAGGGATCTGGCTACACCTTC
TRBV7-9	-	12	-	TRBJ2-1	CASSLENGEQFF	TGTGCCAGCAGCTTAGAGAACGGGGAGCAGTTCTTC
TRBV27	few	15	TRBD1	TRBJ1-3	CASSSRGHPGNTIYF	TGTGCCAGCAGTTCCAGGGGGCACCCTGGAAACACCATATATTTT
TRBV19	few	15	TRBD1	TRBJ1-5	CASSSKGGGNQPQHF	TGTGCCAGTAGTTCAAAAGGGGGCGGCAATCAGCCCCAGCATTTT
TRBV6-5	-	15	-	TRBJ2-2	CASSYHREGAGELFF	TGTGCCAGCAGTTACCACAGGGAGGGTGCCGGGGAGCTGTTTTTT
TRBV7-9	-	15	-	TRBJ1-4	CASSPFSRQDEKLFF	TGTGCCAGCAGCCCCTTCTCCCGGCAGGATGAAAAACTGTTTTTT
TRBV11-2	-	18	TRBD1	TRBJ2-1	CASSLRGNRGLYYNEQFF	TGTGCCAGCAGCTTACGGGGGAACAGGGGGCTCTATTACAATGAGCAGTTCTTC
TRBV11-2	-	15	-	TRBJ2-1	CASSPTRSSYNEQFF	TGTGCCAGCAGCCCGACGCGAAGCTCCTACAATGAGCAGTTCTTC
TRBV6-2/TRBV6-3	few	11	-	TRBJ2-1	CASSYLDEQFF	TGTGCCAGCAGTTACTTAGATGAGCAGTTCTTC
TRBV27	many	13	TRBD1	TRBJ1-2	CASSLGQGYGYTF	TGTGCCAGCAGTTTAGGACAGGGGTATGGCTACACCTTC
TRBV7-9	many	17	TRBD1	TRBJ2-1	CASSPGTGLSSYNEQFF	TGTGCCAGCAGCCCTGGGACAGGGTTGAGCTCCTACAATGAGCAGTTCTTC
TRBV11-1	-	16	TRBD2	TRBJ2-1	CASSLAPLAESNEQFF	TGTGCCAGCAGCTTAGCGCCGCTAGCGGAAAGCAATGAGCAGTTCTTC
TRBV20-1	-	13	-	TRBJ1-1	CSARGRLDTEAFF	TGCAGTGCTAGGGGCAGGTTGGACACTGAAGCTTTCTTT
TRBV2	many	10	-	TRBJ2-1	CASIINEQFF	TGTGCCAGCATCATCAATGAGCAGTTCTTC
TRBV12-3/TRBV12-4	-	14	-	TRBJ2-7	CASSFGGFLYEQYF	TGTGCCAGCAGTTTCGGGGGTTTTCTCTACGAGCAGTACTTC
TRBV24-1	-	13	-	TRBJ2-1	CATSDFRGDEQFF	TGTGCCACCAGTGATTTTCGGGGTGATGAGCAGTTCTTC
TRBV7-9	-	15	TRBD1	TRBJ2-5	CASSSGQGVVETQYF	TGTGCCAGCAGCTCTGGACAGGGGGTGGTAGAGACCCAGTACTTC
TRBV28	few	17	-	TRBJ2-7	CASSPRDGHSFSYEQYF	TGTGCCAGCAGTCCCAGGGACGGACATTCATTTTCCTACGAGCAGTACTTC
TRBV7-2	-	14	-	TRBJ2-1	CASSLVTSLEEQFF	TGTGCCAGCAGCTTAGTTACTAGCCTGGAGGAGCAGTTCTTC
TRBV2	-	11	TRBD1	TRBJ2-7	CASNTGGEQYF	TGTGCCAGCAATACAGGGGGCGAGCAGTACTTC
TRBV12-3/TRBV12-4	few	17	TRBD1	TRBJ2-3	CASSRTGRLVATDTQYF	TGTGCCAGCAGCAGGACAGGGAGATTGGTGGCCACAGATACGCAGTATTTT
TRBV11-2	-	14	-	TRBJ2-7	CASSRVGPVYEQYF	TGTGCCAGCAGCAGGGTGGGGCCGGTCTACGAGCAGTACTTC
TRBV3-1	few	16	TRBD2	TRBJ2-7	CASSQDEAGVYYEQYF	TGTGCCAGCAGCCAAGACGAAGCGGGAGTTTACTACGAGCAGTACTTC
TRBV29-1	-	11	-	TRBJ2-1	CSVVSYNEQFF	TGCAGCGTTGTCTCCTACAATGAGCAGTTCTTC
TRBV11-1	few	20	-	TRBJ2-7	CASTSGWAGSNAIGSYEQYF	TGTGCCAGCACCTCGGGCTGGGCAGGGTCCAACGCAATAGGATCCTACGAGCAGTACTTC
TRBV29-1	few	15	-	TRBJ1-2	CSVDYVDLEVNGYTF	TGCAGCGTTGATTATGTGGACCTAGAAGTAAATGGCTACACCTTC
TRBV9	-	17	TRBD2	TRBJ2-7	CASSSYPRLAGDYEQYF	TGTGCCAGCAGCTCCTATCCTCGACTAGCGGGAGACTACGAGCAGTACTTC
TRBV29-1	many	15	TRBD2	TRBJ2-1	CSVEGPREGYNEQFF	TGCAGCGTTGAGGGGCCGCGGGAGGGGTACAATGAGCAGTTCTTC